The next 20 T cell receptor beta chains were all read from a single sample in a study of T cells in women clearing cervical HPV infection. This table comes from immunoSEQ multiplex PCR, and its TCRdb copy is limited to in-frame clones, with some not included. The table for this sample gives about 12,000 clones. The sequencing input was blood buffy coat. The receptors here all came from a woman between 18 and 69 years old with a cervical HPV16 infection that either progressed to CIN3+ or cleared (not recorded which).

A word on this clone: The read terminates 3 residues before the CDR3 end, so the remaining end is supplied by the germline J gene. V usage is TRBV5-1 and J usage is TRBJ2-3; D gene ambiguous. The CDR3 extends over 15 amino acids. In germline, CDR1 is SGHRS, CDR2 YFSETQ. The ends were cut back, 1 base at V and 3 bases at J, with 12 bases in the middle. Incomplete CDR3 DNA: TGCGCCAGCAGCTTGCGCCTCGGTCCAACAGATACG. Amino acid sequence: CASSLRLGPTDT. The full CDR3 reads CASSLRLGPTDTQYF.

With regard to this clone: The read finishes 3 residues shy of the CDR3 end, and the germline J gene is used to complete it. V and J are TRBV30 and TRBJ1-3; 7 bases match TRBD1. The V and J ends lost 2 bases and 4 bases, in that order; junction bases with no gene match: 8. Germline CDR1 reads GTSNPN; CDR2 reads SVGIG (reference sequence). The length of the CDR3 is 15 residues. The sequenced part of the CDR3 DNA is TGTGCCTGGAGTCCGGACGGGACAGTAGGAAACACC. It is translated as CAWSPDGTVGNT. The CDR3 as a whole reads CAWSPDGTVGNTIYF.

This clone ranks as medium-sized (0.01 to 0.1%) in terms of frequency. The CDR3 end lies 3 residues beyond the end of the read and is filled in from the germline J gene. The V and J genes are TRBV19 and TRBJ2-7; D is possibly TRBD1 (5 bases). With 6 bases removed from V and 3 bases from J, the gap between germline ends came to 12 bases. This CDR3 has 13 amino acids. CDR1 and CDR2 from the germline V gene are LNHDA and SQIVND (reference sequence). The CDR3 bases that were read are TGTGCCAGTAGCCCCGTAAGGGGCTACGAG. Translating it yields CASSPVRGYE. The entire CDR3 reads CASSPVRGYEQYF.

Its frequency marks this clone as medium-sized (0.01 to 0.1%). The read is 3 residues too short to cover the CDR3 end, so that end is filled in from the germline J gene. The chain couples TRBV13 to TRBJ2-7; 10 positions agree with TRBD2. V was clipped by 4 bases and J by 0 bases; unmatched bases: 12. This CDR3 spans 18 amino acids. The germline V gene has CDR1 PRHDT and CDR2 FYEKMQ (reference sequence). The part of the CDR3 DNA that was read is TGTGCCAGCAGCTCCGAGGGTCTAGCGGGGGCCCCCTCCTACGAG. It specifies CASSSEGLAGAPSYE. The full CDR3 reads CASSSEGLAGAPSYEQYF.

A remark on this clone: The read terminates 3 residues ahead of where the CDR3 ends, so the germline J gene completes it. The chain is built from TRBV7-3 and TRBJ2-5; the D gene is possibly TRBD2 (6 bases). V lost 2 bases, J lost 2 bases, and 6 bases lay in between. Germline CDR1 SGHTA, CDR2 FQGTGA. CDR3 length equals 13 residues. CDR3 bases read: TGTGCCAGCAGCTTAGGACTACAAGAGACC. It is translated as CASSLGLQET. The CDR3 in its entirety is CASSLGLQETQYF. The full variable domain, its missing parts supplied by reference TRBV7-3 and TRBJ2-5, is GAGVSQTPSNKVTEKGKYVELRCDPISGHTALYWYRQSLGQGPEFLIYFQGTGAADDSGLPNDRFFAVRPEGSVSTLKIQRTERGDSAVYLCASSLGLQETQYFGPGTRLLVL.

Details on this clone: The read terminates 3 residues ahead of where the CDR3 ends, so the germline J gene completes it. This chain uses TRBV20-1 with TRBJ2-3; 7 bases map to TRBD1. CDR3 length: 14 amino acids. Germline V CDR1 and CDR2: DFQATT, SNEGSKA (reference sequence). With 5 bases clipped from V and 0 bases from J, the junction kept 5 bases outside the gene matches. CDR3 in amino acids: CSAPRGLSTDTQYF. CDR3 bases read: TGCAGTGCTCCGAGGGGGCTTAGCACAGATACG.

A word on this clone: The CDR3 is cut off 3 residues early in the read; its end comes from the germline J gene. J is TRBJ1-1 and V is TRBV5-1; possible D gene TRBD1, 6 bases. The CDR3 is 15 amino acids. Germline lookup yields CDR1 SGHRS and CDR2 YFSETQ. Trimming cost V 3 bases and J 4 bases, with 16 bases left between them. The CDR3 bases that were read are TGCGCCAGCAGCTCGGGGGGCGGAGGGGGCACTGAA. It encodes CASSSGGGGGTE. The whole CDR3 region reads CASSSGGGGGTEAFF.

On this clone: The read is 3 residues too short to cover the CDR3 end, so that end is filled in from the germline J gene. The rearrangement links TRBV13 to TRBJ2-1; 7 bases align to TRBD2. CDR1 PRHDT and CDR2 FYEKMQ come from the germline V gene (reference sequence). Trimming cost V 2 bases and J 6 bases; bases outside gene matches: 7. The CDR3 loop spans 15 amino acids. This CDR3 is CASSLRTSGANEQFF. The sequenced part of the CDR3 DNA is TGTGCCAGCAGCTTAAGGACTAGTGGTGCCAATGAG.

With respect to this clone: The CDR3 end lies 3 residues beyond the end of the read and is filled in from the germline J gene. The chain is built from TRBV5-5 and TRBJ1-2, with D hard to call. Trimming cost V 0 bases and J 2 bases, with 5 bases left between them. CDR1 SGHKS and CDR2 YYEKEE come from the germline V gene (reference sequence). The CDR3 is 13 residues long. The CDR3 is CASSLAGNYGYTF. The DNA read from the CDR3 is TGTGCCAGCAGCTTGGCGGGGAACTATGGC. Using reference TRBV5-5 and TRBJ1-2 for the parts outside the CDR3, the full variable domain is DAGVTQSPTHLIKTRGQQVTLRCSPISGHKSVSWYQQVLGQGPQFIFQYYEKEERGRGNFPDRFSARQFPNYSSELNVNALLLGDSALYLCASSLAGNYGYTFGSGTRLTVV.

In the case of this clone: The CDR3 goes on 3 residues after the read ends, and that part is filled in from the germline J gene. The chain joins TRBV5-1 to TRBJ1-4; TRBD1 is a possible D gene (6 bases). Trimming removed 4 bases at V and 0 bases at J, with 13 bases between. The CDR3 is 16 residues long. The germline V gene has CDR1 SGHRS and CDR2 YFSETQ. The DNA read from the CDR3 is TGCGCCAGCAGCCCAGGGGACCATGCAACTAATGAAAAA. Encoded protein: CASSPGDHATNEK. The whole CDR3 reads CASSPGDHATNEKLFF.

This CDR3 is CASSFEGSGELFF. Incomplete CDR3 DNA: TGCGCCAGCAGCTTTGAGGGTTCCGGGGAG. The rearrangement links TRBV5-1 to TRBJ2-2; D may be TRBD2 (5 bases). The CDR3 end is not reached by the read, which stops 3 residues before it; the germline J gene fills it in. V was shortened by 2 bases and J by 6 bases, with 8 bases between the two germline ends. There are 13 residues in the CDR3. Looked up from germline, CDR1 is SGHRS and CDR2 is YFSETQ.

As to this clone: The sequence runs out 3 residues before the end of the CDR3; the remainder is reconstructed from the germline J gene. The gene calls are TRBV10-2 and TRBJ2-1, with D possibly matching TRBD2 (6 bases). The germline V and J ends were trimmed by 8 bases and 0 bases, with 8 bases remaining between them. Per germline, CDR1 WSHSY and CDR2 SAAADI. This CDR3 contains 13 residues. CDR3 amino acids: CASRGSSYNEQFF. The CDR3 DNA, read in part, is TGCGCCAGCCGGGGGAGCTCCTACAATGAG.

On this clone: Read sequence stops 3 residues before the CDR3 end, and the germline J gene provides the missing end. The rearrangement links TRBV10-2 to TRBJ1-5; a possible D gene is TRBD1 (6 bases). V was clipped by 6 bases and J by 2 bases, with 14 bases between them. Germline lookup yields CDR1 WSHSY and CDR2 SAAADI. The CDR3 runs 15 residues. CDR3 loop: CASREGVRGNQPQHF. CDR3 bases read: TGCGCCAGCAGGGAGGGGGTGCGGGGCAATCAGCCC.

About this clone: The read terminates 3 residues before the CDR3 end, so the remaining end is supplied by the germline J gene. The chain combines TRBV10-3 with TRBJ2-1, with 11 bases identical to TRBD2. CDR3 length equals 16 residues. Germline V lookup: CDR1 ENHRY, CDR2 SYGVKD. Trimming removed 4 bases from V and 6 bases from J; junction bases left unmatched: 8. The CDR3 sequence: CAISGGPGLAVNEQFF. CDR3 DNA (partial): TGTGCCATCAGTGGAGGCCCGGGACTAGCGGTCAATGAG.

Note on this clone: The read is 3 residues too short to cover the CDR3 end, so that end is filled in from the germline J gene. This chain links TRBV7-9 with TRBJ2-3, with 8 bases fitting TRBD2. The germline CDR1 and CDR2 sequences are SEHNR and FQNEAQ (reference sequence). The CDR3 runs to 14 residues. Trimming removed 11 bases from V and 4 bases from J; junction bases left unmatched: 11. Partial CDR3 DNA: TGTGCCGGCCAGGACGGGGGGGCGGCAGATACG. As protein: CAGQDGGAADT. The CDR3 in its entirety is CAGQDGGAADTQYF.

Worth noting for this clone: The read ends 3 residues early relative to the CDR3; the germline J gene fills the gap. This chain connects TRBV28 to TRBJ2-2; 8 bases align to TRBD2. With 5 bases clipped from V and 5 bases from J, the junction kept 7 bases outside the gene matches. Germline V gene sequence: CDR1 MDHEN, CDR2 SYDVKM. This CDR3 spans 15 amino acids. This CDR3 reads CASSPHGGGTGELFF. The part of the CDR3 DNA that was read is TGTGCCAGCAGTCCGCACGGGGGGGGGACCGGGGAG. Supplemented by reference TRBV28 and TRBJ2-2, the full variable domain reads DVKVTQSSRYLVKRTGEKVFLECVQDMDHENMFWYRQDPGLGLRLIYFSYDVKMKEKGDIPEGYSVSREKKERFSLILESASTNQTSMYLCASSPHGGGTGELFFGEGSRLTVL.

In regard to this clone: The read terminates 3 residues before the CDR3 end, so the remaining end is supplied by the germline J gene. This chain uses TRBV9 with TRBJ2-1; 7 bases map to TRBD2. The germline V gene encodes CDR1 SGDLS and CDR2 YYNGEE. The CDR3 length is 16 residues. Germline trimming cut 3 bases from V and 7 bases from J; bases unmatched to any gene: 13. CDR3 DNA, as far as it was read: TGTGCCAGCAGCGGGGGAACTAGCGTTCCAGGTAATGAG. Its protein product is CASSGGTSVPGNE. The CDR3 as a whole reads CASSGGTSVPGNEQFF. Together with reference TRBV9 and TRBJ2-1, the CDR3 gives the full variable domain: DSGVTQTPKHLITATGQRVTLRCSPRSGDLSVYWYQQSLDQGLQFLIQYYNGEERAKGNILERFSAQQFPDLHSELNLSSLELGDSALYFCASSGGTSVPGNEQFFGPGTRLTVL.

On this clone: Read sequence stops 3 residues before the CDR3 end, and the germline J gene provides the missing end. The rearrangement uses TRBV5-1 and TRBJ2-5; D is uncertain. V was cut by 0 bases and J by 1 base, with 13 bases left in between. The CDR3 is made up of 16 amino acids. The V gene's germline CDR1 is SGHRS and CDR2 YFSETQ. The CDR3 bases that were read are TGCGCCAGCAGCTTGGCAAAGGCCGCATTCCAAGAGACC. It encodes CASSLAKAAFQET. From start to end, the CDR3 is CASSLAKAAFQETQYF.

The sequenced part of the CDR3 DNA is TGTGCCAGCAGCTCCCAATACGAG. This sequence encodes CASSSQYE. In full, the CDR3 reads CASSSQYEQYF. This chain uses TRBV7-2 with TRBJ2-7, with D uncertain. The read ends 3 residues early relative to the CDR3; the germline J gene fills the gap. The CDR3 has 11 amino acids. Trimming pared 4 bases from V and 4 bases from J, leaving 5 bases between. Per the germline V gene, CDR1 is SGHTA and CDR2 is FQGNSA. The whole variable domain, remainder taken from reference TRBV7-2 and TRBJ2-7, is GAGVSQSPSNKVTEKGKDVELRCDPISGHTALYWYRQSLGQGLEFLIYFQGNSAPDKSGLPSDRFSAERTGGSVSTLTIQRTQQEDSAVYLCASSSQYEQYFGPGTRLTVT.

With respect to this clone: Read coverage stops 3 residues before the CDR3 terminus; the germline J gene supplies the remainder. The J gene is TRBJ2-1, the V gene TRBV5-1; 10 positions agree with TRBD2. The junction had 3 bases not matched to a gene; V was cut back by 2 bases and J by 7 bases. The CDR3 totals 14 residues. Germline-derived CDR1 and CDR2 are SGHRS and YFSETQ. CDR3 amino acids: CASSFSGGTNEQFF. The covered CDR3 bases are TGCGCCAGCAGCTTTAGCGGGGGGACTAATGAG.